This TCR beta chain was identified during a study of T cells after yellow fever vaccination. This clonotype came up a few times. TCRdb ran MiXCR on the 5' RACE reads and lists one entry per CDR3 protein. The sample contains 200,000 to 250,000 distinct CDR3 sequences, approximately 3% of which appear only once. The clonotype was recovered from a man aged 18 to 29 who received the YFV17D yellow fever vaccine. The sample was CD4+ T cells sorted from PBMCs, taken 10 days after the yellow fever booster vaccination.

CDR3 protein: CSAREGIRDSYGYTF. DNA of the CDR3: TGCAGTGCTAGGGAGGGTATCCGGGACAGTTATGGCTACACCTTC. The chain couples TRBV20-1 to TRBJ1-2; 7 positions agree with TRBD1. Germline V gene sequence: CDR1 DFQATT, CDR2 SNEGSKA (reference sequence). CDR3 length: 15 amino acids. V was clipped by 3 bases and J by 5 bases; unmatched bases: 12.